This is a list of T cell receptor beta chains from one sample in a study of tumor-infiltrating lymphocytes in localized non-small cell lung cancer. The assay was immunoSEQ multiplex PCR, and TCRdb's table has in-frame clones only and misses some. The table has 15,000 to 16,000 clones, roughly 72% seen once. Sequencing used lung tumor tissue. All receptors come from a human donor with non-small cell lung cancer. Each CDR3 is given with its conserved first and last residue. The D gene is left open where the match is weak. For some rows the clone size is stated as once, few or many, or as a class when expanded; others skip it.

J: TRBJ2-1; V: TRBV2; D: TRBD1; length: 14; size: -; CDR3: CASTPGQGLNEQFF; DNA: TGTGCCAGCACCCCGGGACAGGGATTGAATGAGCAGTTCTTC
J: TRBJ1-1; V: TRBV10-3; D: -; length: 16; size: -; CDR3: CAISDPGSPGDTEAFF; DNA: TGTGCCATCAGTGACCCAGGTTCCCCGGGGGACACTGAAGCTTTCTTT
J: TRBJ2-5; V: TRBV15; D: TRBD1; length: 13; size: -; CDR3: CATSGTAQETQYF; DNA: TGTGCCACCAGTGGGACAGCGCAAGAGACCCAGTACTTC
J: TRBJ2-1; V: TRBV4-3; D: TRBD1; length: 17; size: -; CDR3: CASSQGSGQGGFWEQFF; DNA: TGCGCCAGCAGCCAAGGATCGGGACAGGGCGGATTCTGGGAGCAGTTCTTC
J: TRBJ2-1; V: TRBV4-3; D: TRBD1; length: 15; size: -; CDR3: CASSQGGQKYNEQFF; DNA: TGCGCCAGCAGCCAAGGGGGACAGAAGTACAATGAGCAGTTCTTC
J: TRBJ2-1; V: TRBV5-1; D: TRBD1; length: 15; size: -; CDR3: CASSVGDSKYNEQFF; DNA: TGCGCCAGCAGCGTGGGGGACAGCAAATACAATGAGCAGTTCTTC
J: TRBJ2-7; V: TRBV5-4; D: TRBD1; length: 16; size: -; CDR3: CASSLVGTGRTGEQYF; DNA: TGTGCCAGCAGCTTGGTCGGGACAGGGCGGACCGGCGAGCAGTACTTC
J: TRBJ1-5; V: TRBV28; D: -; length: 14; size: -; CDR3: CASSPAGFNQPQHF; DNA: TGTGCCAGCAGTCCCGCTGGCTTCAATCAGCCCCAGCATTTT
J: TRBJ2-2; V: TRBV7-9; D: -; length: 16; size: -; CDR3: CASSPTRPSYTGELFF; DNA: TGTGCCAGCAGCCCAACCCGGCCTAGTTATACCGGGGAGCTGTTTTTT
J: TRBJ2-7; V: TRBV5-4; D: -; length: 14; size: -; CDR3: CASSPDLLSYEQYF; DNA: TGTGCCAGCAGCCCGGACCTCCTATCCTACGAGCAGTACTTC
J: TRBJ2-2; V: TRBV4-1; D: TRBD1; length: 17; size: -; CDR3: CASSPTNDRVDTGELFF; DNA: TGCGCCAGCAGCCCCACCAACGACAGGGTGGACACCGGGGAGCTGTTTTTT
J: TRBJ1-1; V: TRBV7-9; D: -; length: 12; size: -; CDR3: CASSFGNTEAFF; DNA: TGTGCCAGCAGCTTTGGTAACACTGAAGCTTTCTTT
J: TRBJ1-2; V: TRBV5-1; D: TRBD1; length: 14; size: -; CDR3: CASSFAGGSYGYTF; DNA: TGCGCCAGCAGCTTTGCAGGGGGAAGCTATGGCTACACCTTC
J: TRBJ2-1; V: TRBV6-5; D: -; length: 11; size: -; CDR3: CASSLQGLTFF; DNA: TGTGCCAGCAGCCTACAGGGTTTGACGTTCTTC
J: TRBJ2-5; V: TRBV27; D: -; length: 14; size: -; CDR3: CASSWSGIQETQYF; DNA: TGTGCCAGCAGTTGGTCAGGGATCCAAGAGACCCAGTACTTC
J: TRBJ2-3; V: TRBV7-9; D: -; length: 15; size: few; CDR3: CASSPPAESTDTQYF; DNA: TGTGCCAGCAGCCCACCCGCAGAAAGCACAGATACGCAGTATTTT
J: TRBJ2-4; V: TRBV4-3; D: -; length: 15; size: -; CDR3: CASSQGLLAKNIQYF; DNA: TGCGCCAGCAGCCAGGGGCTTCTAGCCAAAAACATTCAGTACTTC
J: TRBJ2-1; V: TRBV2; D: TRBD1; length: 13; size: -; CDR3: CASGASGGGEQFF; DNA: TGTGCCAGCGGAGCGTCAGGGGGTGGTGAGCAGTTCTTC
J: TRBJ2-5; V: TRBV4-1; D: TRBD1; length: 14; size: few; CDR3: CASSRQGDQETQYF; DNA: TGCGCCAGCAGCCGACAGGGTGATCAGGAGACCCAGTACTTC
J: TRBJ2-7; V: TRBV7-2; D: -; length: 13; size: medium-sized; CDR3: CASSPGQGHEQYF; DNA: TGTGCCAGCAGCCCGGGGCAGGGTCACGAGCAGTACTTC
J: TRBJ2-3; V: TRBV29-1; D: TRBD2; length: 13; size: -; CDR3: CSVEGGGVDTQYF; DNA: TGCAGCGTTGAAGGGGGAGGGGTGGATACGCAGTATTTT
J: TRBJ2-7; V: TRBV6-4; D: -; length: 14; size: -; CDR3: CASRTRDANYEQYF; DNA: TGTGCCAGCAGAACCAGGGACGCCAACTACGAGCAGTACTTC
J: TRBJ2-5; V: TRBV7-9; D: TRBD1; length: 14; size: large; CDR3: CASRIGGSQETQYF; DNA: TGTGCCAGCAGGATAGGGGGCTCCCAAGAGACCCAGTACTTC
J: TRBJ2-5; V: TRBV18; D: -; length: 15; size: few; CDR3: CASSPPNREGETQYF; DNA: TGTGCCAGCTCACCACCGAACAGGGAGGGAGAGACCCAGTACTTC
J: TRBJ1-1; V: TRBV15; D: -; length: 14; size: -; CDR3: CATRPRIEDTEAFF; DNA: TGTGCCACCAGACCAAGGATAGAAGACACTGAAGCTTTCTTT
J: TRBJ2-7; V: TRBV5-5; D: TRBD2; length: 12; size: -; CDR3: CASSLREGGQYF; DNA: TGTGCCAGCAGCCTCAGGGAGGGCGGGCAGTACTTC
J: TRBJ2-2; V: TRBV2; D: -; length: 14; size: -; CDR3: CASSEDGNTGELFF; DNA: TGTGCCAGCAGTGAAGACGGGAACACCGGGGAGCTGTTTTTT
J: TRBJ1-1; V: TRBV4-3; D: -; length: 11; size: -; CDR3: CASTMGGEAFF; DNA: TGCGCCAGCACCATGGGCGGGGAAGCTTTCTTT
J: TRBJ2-2; V: TRBV9; D: -; length: 11; size: -; CDR3: CASTGTGELFF; DNA: TGTGCCAGCACTGGGACCGGGGAGCTGTTTTTT
J: TRBJ1-1; V: TRBV7-2; D: TRBD1; length: 16; size: -; CDR3: CASSLVGTGGSTEAFF; DNA: TGTGCCAGCAGCTTAGTCGGGACAGGGGGAAGCACTGAAGCTTTCTTT
J: TRBJ2-5; V: TRBV18; D: -; length: 15; size: -; CDR3: CASSPPNRLQETQYF; DNA: TGTGCCAGCTCACCACCGAATCGTCTCCAAGAGACCCAGTACTTC
J: TRBJ2-7; V: TRBV30; D: TRBD2; length: 17; size: -; CDR3: CAWSNSSPREGPYEQYF; DNA: TGTGCCTGGAGTAACTCCTCCCCGCGGGAGGGCCCCTACGAGCAGTACTTC
J: TRBJ2-3; V: TRBV2; D: -; length: 14; size: -; CDR3: CASSGFGSTDTQYF; DNA: TGTGCCAGCAGTGGATTCGGGAGCACAGATACGCAGTATTTT
J: TRBJ2-3; V: TRBV5-1; D: -; length: 15; size: -; CDR3: CASSLRTAPTDTQYF; DNA: TGCGCCAGCAGCTTAAGGACAGCTCCCACAGATACGCAGTATTTT
J: TRBJ2-3; V: TRBV30; D: -; length: 12; size: -; CDR3: CAWSQEADTQYF; DNA: TGTGCCTGGAGTCAGGAGGCGGATACGCAGTATTTT
J: TRBJ2-1; V: TRBV19; D: TRBD2; length: 12; size: medium-sized; CDR3: CASSVLAGGQFF; DNA: TGTGCCAGTAGTGTTCTAGCGGGAGGGCAGTTCTTC
J: TRBJ2-1; V: TRBV5-1; D: -; length: 14; size: -; CDR3: CASSPRAGPNEQFF; DNA: TGCGCCAGCAGCCCCAGGGCCGGTCCCAATGAGCAGTTCTTC
J: TRBJ2-2; V: TRBV4-2; D: -; length: 14; size: -; CDR3: CASSQEPLIGELFF; DNA: TGTGCCAGCAGCCAAGAACCGCTGATCGGGGAGCTGTTTTTT
J: TRBJ1-2; V: TRBV18; D: -; length: 15; size: once; CDR3: CASSPEPGAYYGYTF; DNA: TGTGCCAGCTCACCAGAGCCGGGGGCCTACTATGGCTACACCTTC
J: TRBJ1-4; V: TRBV25-1; D: TRBD1; length: 15; size: -; CDR3: CASSARDRGGSELFF; DNA: TGTGCCAGCAGTGCCCGGGACAGGGGAGGCTCGGAACTGTTTTTT
J: TRBJ2-7; V: TRBV4-3; D: -; length: 13; size: medium-sized; CDR3: CASSPRGDYEQYF; DNA: TGCGCCAGCAGCCCTAGGGGGGACTACGAGCAGTACTTC
J: TRBJ1-5; V: TRBV19; D: -; length: 16; size: -; CDR3: CASTPRGTQYNQPQHF; DNA: TGTGCCAGTACTCCAAGAGGGACGCAGTACAATCAGCCCCAGCATTTT
J: TRBJ2-1; V: TRBV7-6; D: TRBD2; length: 15; size: -; CDR3: CASSPSGRGMNEQFF; DNA: TGTGCCAGCAGCCCTAGCGGGAGAGGGATGAATGAGCAGTTCTTC
J: TRBJ2-3; V: TRBV6-4; D: TRBD1; length: 14; size: -; CDR3: CASSRTGGEDTQYF; DNA: TGTGCCAGCAGTAGGACAGGGGGCGAAGATACGCAGTATTTT
J: TRBJ2-1; V: TRBV5-6; D: TRBD2; length: 18; size: -; CDR3: CASRARTSGIGSGNEQFF; DNA: TGTGCCAGCAGGGCCAGGACTAGCGGGATCGGAAGTGGTAATGAGCAGTTCTTC
J: TRBJ1-3; V: TRBV7-9; D: -; length: 15; size: few; CDR3: CASSQQQGSGNTIYF; DNA: TGTGCCAGCAGTCAACAACAGGGATCGGGAAACACCATATATTTT